These T cell receptor beta chains were read from a single sample in a study of blood T cell repertoires in COVID-19. Sequenced by immunoSEQ multiplex PCR; TCRdb stores in-frame clones only, minus some. This table holds 40,000 or so clones, roughly nine tenths found once. Material: peripheral blood. Receptors were obtained from a human donor in a cohort sampled during active COVID-19. CDR3s include the opening cysteine and the closing phenylalanine or tryptophan. Fields, in order: clone size, D gene, J gene, V gene, CDR3 protein, CDR3 DNA. A D gene is named only where the DNA matches it firmly. Not all rows give a size; the values are once, few, many and, for expanded clones, a class.

size: .; D: TRBD1; J: TRBJ1-6; V: TRBV5-6; CDR3: CASSGQASSYNSPLHF; DNA: TGTGCCAGCAGCGGACAGGCCAGCTCCTATAATTCACCCCTCCACTTT
size: .; D: TRBD1; J: TRBJ1-5; V: TRBV19; CDR3: CASSIGRQGGPQHF; DNA: TGTGCCAGTAGTATAGGACGGCAGGGGGGGCCCCAGCATTTT
size: .; D: .; J: TRBJ2-7; V: TRBV19; CDR3: CASSIVAGSEWQYF; DNA: TGTGCCAGTAGTATAGTTGCAGGTTCGGAATGGCAGTACTTC
size: .; D: .; J: TRBJ2-7; V: TRBV7-9; CDR3: CASSLTYEQYF; DNA: TGTGCCAGCAGCCTAACCTACGAGCAGTACTTC
size: once; D: TRBD1; J: TRBJ1-2; V: TRBV19; CDR3: CASSIGQGNQNYGYTF; DNA: TGTGCCAGTAGTATTGGACAGGGAAATCAGAACTATGGCTACACCTTC
size: .; D: TRBD1; J: TRBJ1-4; V: TRBV18; CDR3: CASTDYSRDSYEKLFF; DNA: TGTGCCAGCACAGACTACTCCCGGGACAGTTATGAAAAACTGTTTTTT
size: .; D: .; J: TRBJ1-2; V: TRBV5-6; CDR3: CASSLYRAYGYTF; DNA: TGTGCCAGCAGCTTGTACAGGGCCTATGGCTACACCTTC
size: once; D: TRBD1; J: TRBJ2-6; V: TRBV19; CDR3: CATRTGSSGANVLTF; DNA: TGTGCCACTCGGACAGGTTCCTCTGGGGCCAACGTCCTGACTTTC
size: .; D: .; J: TRBJ1-2; V: TRBV6-2/TRBV6-3; CDR3: CASSSGKWGAGYGYTF; DNA: TGTGCCAGCAGCTCCGGAAAGTGGGGCGCAGGCTATGGCTACACCTTC
size: .; D: TRBD1; J: TRBJ1-5; V: TRBV5-1; CDR3: CASSPSDRSQPQHF; DNA: TGCGCCAGCAGCCCCTCGGACAGGAGTCAGCCCCAGCATTTT
size: .; D: .; J: TRBJ1-1; V: TRBV19; CDR3: CASRPTAHLNTEAFF; DNA: TGTGCCAGCCGACCGACAGCACACTTGAACACTGAAGCTTTCTTT
size: few; D: .; J: TRBJ2-7; V: TRBV12-3/TRBV12-4; CDR3: CASKRGVYEQYF; DNA: TGTGCCAGCAAAAGGGGCGTTTACGAGCAGTACTTC
size: .; D: .; J: TRBJ1-2; V: TRBV5-6; CDR3: CASSLDSYGYTF; DNA: TGTGCCAGCAGCTTGGACAGCTATGGCTACACCTTC
size: few; D: .; J: TRBJ1-1; V: TRBV7-9; CDR3: CASSPTTAANTEAFF; DNA: TGTGCCAGCAGCCCAACGACAGCCGCTAACACTGAAGCTTTCTTT
size: .; D: .; J: TRBJ1-4; V: TRBV29-1; CDR3: CSGGPIGEKLFF; DNA: TGCAGCGGGGGCCCGATCGGGGAAAAACTGTTTTTT
size: .; D: .; J: TRBJ1-6; V: TRBV5-1; CDR3: CASSLWGGMNSPLHF; DNA: TGCGCCAGCAGCTTGTGGGGGGGCATGAATTCACCCCTCCACTTT
size: .; D: .; J: TRBJ1-1; V: TRBV15; CDR3: CATSRGLIGGTEAFF; DNA: TGTGCCACCAGCAGGGGCCTAATAGGGGGCACTGAAGCTTTCTTT
size: .; D: .; J: TRBJ1-2; V: TRBV19; CDR3: CASNPSTGQIYGYTF; DNA: TGTGCCAGTAACCCTTCGACAGGACAAATCTATGGCTACACCTTC
size: once; D: .; J: TRBJ1-1; V: TRBV9; CDR3: CASSPGRANTEAFF; DNA: TGTGCCAGCAGCCCCGGGAGGGCTAATACTGAAGCTTTCTTT
size: .; D: TRBD2; J: TRBJ2-7; V: TRBV9; CDR3: CASSVLAGGWNEQYF; DNA: TGTGCCAGCAGCGTACTAGCGGGGGGTTGGAACGAGCAGTACTTC
size: .; D: TRBD1; J: TRBJ1-4; V: TRBV5-6; CDR3: CASSSGTDNEKLFF; DNA: TGTGCCAGCAGTTCCGGGACAGATAATGAAAAACTGTTTTTT
size: .; D: .; J: TRBJ1-1; V: TRBV5-5; CDR3: CASSLVSQGRAEAFF; DNA: TGTGCCAGCAGCTTGGTATCGCAGGGGCGGGCTGAAGCTTTCTTT
size: .; D: .; J: TRBJ1-1; V: TRBV4-1; CDR3: CASSHNSVGRSMNTEAFF; DNA: TGCGCCAGCAGCCATAATAGTGTGGGGAGATCGATGAACACTGAAGCTTTCTTT